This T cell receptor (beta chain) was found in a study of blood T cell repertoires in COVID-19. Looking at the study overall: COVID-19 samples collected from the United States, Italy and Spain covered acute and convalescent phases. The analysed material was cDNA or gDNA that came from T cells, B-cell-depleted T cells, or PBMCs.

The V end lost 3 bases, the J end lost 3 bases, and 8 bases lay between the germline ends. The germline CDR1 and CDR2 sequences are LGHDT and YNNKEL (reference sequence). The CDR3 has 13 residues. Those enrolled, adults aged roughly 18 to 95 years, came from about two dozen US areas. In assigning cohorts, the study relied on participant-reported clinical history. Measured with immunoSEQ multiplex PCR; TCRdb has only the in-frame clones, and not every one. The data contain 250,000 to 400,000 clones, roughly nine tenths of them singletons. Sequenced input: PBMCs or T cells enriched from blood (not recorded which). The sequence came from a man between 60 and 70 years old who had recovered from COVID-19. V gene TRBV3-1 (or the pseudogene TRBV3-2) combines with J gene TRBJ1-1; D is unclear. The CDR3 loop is CASSQSRDTEAFF. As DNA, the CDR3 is TGTGCCAGCAGCCAGTCTCGGGACACTGAAGCTTTCTTT.